The TCR beta chain described here comes from a study of blood T cells in healthy people across ages. Study details: When template switching was applied, about one barcoded beta molecule was captured per two T cells.

Isolation of PBMCs gave at least 6 million cells per sample. The use of a sample-barcoded 5' primer and a J-beta primer mix characterized a second PCR of roughly 7 to 12 cycles. TCRdb re-called the 5' RACE reads through MiXCR, storing one row per CDR3 protein. The sample has about 1.1 million distinct CDR3 sequences, 35% to 45% seen once. This clonotype came up many times. Germline V gene data show CDR1 as PRHDT and CDR2 as FYEKMQ (reference sequence). The CDR3 spans 12 residues. Trimming pared 5 bases from V and 4 bases from J, leaving 6 bases between. This receptor was taken from a young man in good health. V is TRBV13 and J is TRBJ1-5; D is ambiguous. Sequenced: blood. The CDR3, as DNA: TGTGCCAGCAGCGCCGTAAATCAGCCCCAGCATTTT. This translates into CASSAVNQPQHF.